The rows below give T cell receptor beta chains drawn from one sample of a study of shared clonotypes between healthy human individuals. The assay was immunoSEQ multiplex PCR, and TCRdb's table has in-frame clones only and misses some. The sample consists of 2 million to 2.5 million clones, around 93% of them appearing once. Sample: naive CD4+ T cells from PBMCs. The receptors shown here come from a man aged 18 to 30 in good health. Some clones in this sample may be carry-over from other donors' samples. CDR3s include the opening cysteine and the closing phenylalanine or tryptophan. The order of the fields is D gene, J gene, V gene, clone size, CDR3 protein, CDR3 DNA. D genes are given only for firm matches. Size tells how often a clone was seen (once, few, many) or the class of an expanded clone, and some rows leave it out.

>-|TRBJ1-5|TRBV2|-
CASSETAPNQPQHF
TGTGCCAGCAGTGAGACAGCCCCTAATCAGCCCCAGCATTTT
>-|TRBJ1-1|TRBV19|-
CASSIDSNTEAFF
TGTGCCAGTAGTATAGACAGTAACACTGAAGCTTTCTTT
>-|TRBJ2-1|TRBV19|-
CASSILSGVNEQFF
TGTGCCAGTAGTATACTGTCAGGGGTCAATGAGCAGTTCTTC
>-|TRBJ1-2|TRBV5-1|-
CASSLVGGDYGYTF
TGCGCCAGCAGCTTGGTCGGGGGGGACTATGGCTACACCTTC
>TRBD1|TRBJ1-2|TRBV7-3|-
CASSPGTEETF
TGTGCCAGCAGCCCCGGGACAGAGGAAACCTTC
>TRBD2|TRBJ2-1|TRBV7-9|-
CASSLALSGGREVYEQFF
TGTGCCAGCAGCTTAGCGCTATCCGGAGGTCGGGAGGTCTATGAGCAGTTCTTC
>-|TRBJ1-1|TRBV30|-
CAWSRPLGGTEAFF
TGTGCCTGGAGTCGACCCCTGGGGGGCACTGAAGCTTTCTTT
>-|TRBJ1-5|TRBV28|-
CASSPLFADSNQPQHF
TGTGCCAGCAGCCCCCTTTTTGCGGATAGCAATCAGCCCCAGCATTTT
>-|TRBJ1-1|TRBV7-3|-
CASSPRPGDEAFF
TGTGCCAGCAGCCCCCGTCCAGGGGATGAAGCTTTCTTT
>-|TRBJ1-1|TRBV7-2|once
CASSWRNTEAFF
TGTGCCAGCAGCTGGAGGAACACTGAAGCTTTCTTT
>-|TRBJ2-7|TRBV29-1|-
CSVESRTYEQYF
TGCAGCGTTGAAAGCAGGACCTACGAGCAGTACTTC
>-|TRBJ1-1|TRBV28|-
CASSFVSNTEAFF
TGTGCCAGCAGTTTTGTGAGTAACACTGAAGCTTTCTTT
>-|TRBJ2-2|TRBV14|-
CASSQDLDTGELFF
TGTGCCAGCAGCCAAGACTTGGACACCGGGGAGCTGTTTTTT
>-|TRBJ2-1|TRBV5-1|-
CASRTDTSSYNEQFF
TGCGCCAGCAGAACGGACACAAGCTCCTACAATGAGCAGTTCTTC
>-|TRBJ2-2|TRBV7-2|-
CASSLLQNTGELFF
TGTGCCAGCAGTCTCTTACAGAACACCGGGGAGCTGTTTTTT
>-|TRBJ2-3|TRBV27|-
CASTRLANTDTQYF
TGTGCCAGCACCCGGCTAGCGAACACAGATACGCAGTATTTT
>-|TRBJ2-1|TRBV29-1|once
CSVTLGPFEQFF
TGCAGCGTTACGCTAGGGCCCTTCGAGCAGTTCTTC
>-|TRBJ2-6|TRBV7-3|-
CASSPRAGPGANVLTF
TGTGCCAGCAGCCCAAGGGCCGGACCTGGGGCCAACGTCCTGACTTTC
>TRBD2|TRBJ2-1|TRBV5-4|-
CASRVGGSYLNEQFF
TGTGCCAGTAGGGTAGGCGGGAGTTATCTTAATGAGCAGTTCTTC
>-|TRBJ2-7|TRBV19|-
CASSIPGYEQYF
TGTGCCAGTAGTATACCCGGATACGAGCAGTACTTC
>-|TRBJ2-7|TRBV9|few
CASSPRAGSPPYEQYF
TGTGCCAGCAGCCCTCGAGCGGGCAGCCCTCCCTACGAGCAGTACTTC
>-|TRBJ2-4|TRBV4-1|-
CASSQVGPRKNIQYF
TGCGCCAGCAGCCAAGTTGGACCGAGAAAAAACATTCAGTACTTC
>TRBD1|TRBJ2-7|TRBV28|-
CASLPPGGYEQYF
TGTGCCAGTCTGCCCCCAGGGGGCTACGAGCAGTACTTC
>-|TRBJ1-5|TRBV28|once
CASSPSGGQGRVQPQHF
TGTGCCAGCAGTCCCTCTGGGGGGCAGGGCAGGGTGCAGCCCCAGCATTTT
>TRBD2|TRBJ2-1|TRBV4-2|once
CASSQDRPGLADVYNEQFF
TGTGCCAGCAGCCAAGATCGACCGGGCCTAGCGGACGTCTACAATGAGCAGTTCTTC
>TRBD2|TRBJ2-7|TRBV10-3|-
CAISDRLAGARYEQYF
TGTGCCATCAGTGACCGGCTAGCGGGAGCGAGATACGAGCAGTACTTC
>-|TRBJ1-2|TRBV6-5|-
CASSDGGGYTF
TGTGCCAGCAGTGACGGGGGGGGCTACACCTTC
>-|TRBJ2-6|TRBV28|-
CASSLILGPSGANVLTF
TGTGCCAGCAGTTTAATCTTGGGGCCCTCTGGGGCCAACGTCCTGACTTTC